This section outlines one T cell receptor (beta chain) sequence together with its context. What it binds is not known. Naive-designated CD8 cells lacked CD45RO, were positively enriched for CCR7, and omitted terminally differentiated effector memory CD45RA+ cells. The data derive from a study of shared clonotypes between healthy human individuals. Study observations and caveats: Clonotype sharing across several donors was observed for about 5.5% of naive CD4 clonotypes. Clonotypes shared by all four donors outscored non-shared clonotypes in generation probability.

This CDR3 comprises 19 residues. Germline CDR1 SGHTA, CDR2 FQGNSA. V lost 5 bases, J lost 5 bases, and 18 bases stayed unmatched. Every immunoSEQ plate was one replicate of a subset's evenly spread DNA. Sequencing used immunoSEQ multiplex PCR; TCRdb keeps in-frame clones, though not all of them. Here the sample spans about 590,000 clones, roughly 95% being singletons. V usage is TRBV7-2 and J usage is TRBJ2-3; 11 bases are a match to TRBD2. Material for sequencing was naive CD8+ T cells sorted from blood. This sequence originates from a woman aged 25 to 39 in good health. CDR3 loop: CASSNQGPDSGRAIDTQYF. In nucleotides, the CDR3 is TGTGCCAGCAGCAACCAAGGCCCGGATAGCGGGAGGGCCATAGATACGCAGTATTTT.